This section outlines one T cell receptor beta chain sequence together with its context. What it binds is not known. Germline CDR1 and CDR2: SGHKS and YYEKEE (reference sequence). V gave up 0 bases and J gave up 9 bases, with 16 bases separating them. The CDR3 extends over 16 amino acids. Template switching added a universal primer binding site, and final cDNA carried unique molecular identifiers. TCRdb used MiXCR to reprocess the 5' RACE reads, holding one entry per CDR3 protein. Of 700,000 to 950,000 distinct CDR3 sequences in the sample, roughly an eighth were seen once. This record comes from a study of identical twins. Notes on the study in general: Insertion counts were lower in abundant cord blood beta clonotypes, a trend that memory repertoires did not show.

These data were also reused for a study on yellow fever vaccine responses in identical twins.

This TCR came from a woman younger than 35 in good health. The sequenced sample was PBMCs. J is TRBJ1-6 and V is TRBV5-5, with D perhaps TRBD1 (5 bases). The CDR3, as DNA: TGTGCCAGCAGCTTGGTATGGCAGGGATCCGTTTCACCCCTCCACTTT. It is translated as CASSLVWQGSVSPLHF.